This paragraph reports one TCR beta chain. What it recognizes is unknown. This specimen comes from a study of CD8+ T cells in alopecia areata. Regarding the study as a whole: In lesional scalp, particularly from alopecia totalis/universalis, clonality was higher than in normal scalp. Normal-skin resident alphabeta T cells also appear among scalp sample sequences. Shared TCR sequences were less clear between patients than in mice, possibly partly from HLA diversity.

Germline V gene data show CDR1 as SGDLS and CDR2 as YYNGEE. Trimming removed 0 bases from V and 6 bases from J, with 18 bases in between. This CDR3 has 16 residues. Sorted out of PBMCs were CD4+ T cells and CD8+ T cells. Following extraction, RNA underwent reverse transcription to cDNA, which served as the sequencing template. Sequencing was performed with immunoSEQ multiplex PCR; in TCRdb, only in-frame clones are kept and a portion is missing. The table has 93,000 or so clones, approximately 52% seen once. The chain links TRBV9 to TRBJ1-2; the D gene is possibly TRBD1 (5 bases). The sample consisted of CD4+ T cells sorted from blood. The TCR was taken from a human donor in good health. CDR3 nucleotides: TGTGCCAGCAGCGTAGCGGGTAGGGAAGAAGGGGATGGCTACACCTTC. This gives the protein CASSVAGREEGDGYTF.